Sequencing of this T cell receptor (beta chain) was carried out in a study of control samples from healthy donors and cancer patients. Here immunoSEQ multiplex PCR was the method, and the copy in TCRdb shows in-frame clones only, minus some. The sample contains fewer than 200,000 clones, 85% to 90% of which appear only once. The specimen sequenced was blood. This receptor was obtained from a woman under 40 in good health.

The CDR3 loop is CASSPGPSTYEQYF. In nucleotides, the CDR3 is TGTGCCAGCAGCCCGGGTCCATCAACCTACGAGCAGTACTTC. The J gene is TRBJ2-7, the V gene TRBV3-1 (or the pseudogene TRBV3-2); D is ambiguous. CDR3 length: 14 residues. Germline values: CDR1 LGHDT, CDR2 YNNKEL (reference sequence). The ends were cut back, 4 bases at V and 2 bases at J, with 12 bases in the middle.